This T cell receptor (beta chain) derives from a study of shared clonotypes between healthy human individuals. On the study more broadly: Researchers assigned three CD4 naive, three CD4 memory, two CD8 naive and one CD8 memory plate to each donor.

Measured with immunoSEQ multiplex PCR; TCRdb has only the in-frame clones, and not every one. The sample includes 90,000 to 150,000 clones, about 63% of them seen just once. This clone occurred once. Trimming left V 5 bases short and J 2 bases short, with 15 bases between. The CDR3 contains 15 residues. Per the germline V gene, CDR1 is SGHVS and CDR2 is FQNEAQ. The TCR originated in a woman in her 30s in good health. Sample: memory CD8+ T cells sorted from blood. Subset of the sample: CD45RO+ cells pooled with CCR7-negative TemRA cells. The chain links TRBV7-8 to TRBJ2-5, with a weak D call TRBD2 (5 bases). The CDR3 is CASSPHPGWQETQYF. DNA of the CDR3: TGTGCCAGCAGCCCACACCCGGGGTGGCAAGAGACCCAGTACTTC.